One sample yielded the 31 T cell receptor beta chains listed below, sequenced in a study of shared clonotypes between healthy human individuals. Data came from immunoSEQ multiplex PCR; TCRdb stores just in-frame clones and leaves some out. Of approximately 2.5 million clones listed, approximately 94% are singletons. Sequencing was performed on naive CD4+ T cells sorted from blood. Noted subset: CD45RA+ positively selected. These receptors all come from a man in his late teens or twenties in good health.

The gene calls are TRBV27 and TRBJ1-5; maybe TRBD1 (5 bases). The V gene's germline CDR1 is MNHEY and CDR2 SMNVEV (reference sequence). V was clipped by 4 bases and J by 0 bases, with 19 bases between them. CDR3 length: 18 residues. Here the CDR3 DNA reads TGTGCCAGCAGTTCCACGGGACGGGGGTCTTATAGCAATCAGCCCCAGCATTTT. As protein: CASSSTGRGSYSNQPQHF.

This chain links TRBV2 with TRBJ1-5; D is ambiguous. V shed 6 bases and J shed 6 bases, with 12 bases lying between them. Germline CDR1 and CDR2: SNHLY and FYNNEI. The CDR3 loop spans 13 amino acids. In nucleotides, the CDR3 is TGTGCCAGCAGGAAGGAGGGAGGTCAGCCCCAGCATTTT. It encodes CASRKEGGQPQHF.

The chain recombines TRBV5-5 with TRBJ1-5; D is ambiguous. There are 12 residues in the CDR3. The V gene's germline CDR1 is SGHKS and CDR2 YYEKEE (reference sequence). V lost 4 bases, J lost 8 bases, and 10 bases lay in between. CDR3 nucleotide sequence: TGTGCCAGCAGCCCCTTGACGGAGCCCCAGCATTTT. Protein sequence: CASSPLTEPQHF.

The V call is TRBV4-3, the J call TRBJ1-2; TRBD1 agrees at 10 bases. The germline gives CDR1 LGHNA, CDR2 YSLEER. This CDR3 region has 15 residues. V was pared by 1 base and J by 7 bases, with 6 bases of the junction left unmatched. The CDR3 loop reads CASSQVWDRGVGYTF. Here the CDR3 DNA reads TGCGCCAGCAGCCAAGTTTGGGACAGGGGTGTTGGCTACACCTTC.

The chain has TRBV7-2 and TRBJ1-4; D not certain. Deletions cut 5 bases from V and 3 bases from J, with 13 bases between. Germline CDR1 and CDR2: SGHTA and FQGNSA. This CDR3 is built from 15 residues. CDR3 in amino acids: CASSLRAIPNEKLFF. In DNA, the CDR3 is TGTGCCAGCAGCCTAAGAGCTATACCTAATGAAAAACTGTTTTTT.

The chain has TRBV5-8 and TRBJ2-7, with 9 bases that match TRBD1. The CDR3 contains 14 residues. CDR1 is SGHTS, CDR2 YDEGEE, per germline. Trimming removed 6 bases from V and 1 base from J; junction bases left unmatched: 5. The CDR3 DNA follows: TGTGCCAGCACCTTTGGACAGGGGTCCTACGAGCAGTACTTC. It yields the protein CASTFGQGSYEQYF.

V usage is TRBV14 and J usage is TRBJ2-4; 9 nucleotides agree with TRBD2. Germline-derived CDR1 and CDR2 are SGHDN and FVKESK. The CDR3 is 18 residues long. Unmatched junction bases numbered 9, after V lost 3 bases and J lost 0 bases. CDR3: CASSQKNVAGVAKNIQYF. CDR3 sequence (DNA): TGTGCCAGCAGCCAGAAAAATGTAGCGGGAGTAGCCAAAAACATTCAGTACTTC.

J is TRBJ2-3 and V is TRBV6-5; no definite D call. This CDR3 is built from 13 residues. Germline V gives CDR1 MNHEY, CDR2 SVGAGI. Trimming pared 3 bases from V and 6 bases from J, leaving 10 bases between. CDR3 region: CASSYRRWDTQYF. CDR3 DNA sequence: TGTGCCAGCAGTTATCGACGGTGGGATACGCAGTATTTT.

The V and J genes are TRBV29-1 and TRBJ1-4, with TRBD1 identical over 8 bases. Germline V gene data show CDR1 as SQVTM and CDR2 as ANQGSEA. The V segment lost 6 bases and the J segment 8 bases; nucleotides outside the gene matches: 5. The CDR3 covers 12 residues. The CDR3 bases are TGCAGCGTAGGACAGGGCTACGAAAAACTGTTTTTT. Translating gives CSVGQGYEKLFF.

The V gene is TRBV6-1, the J gene TRBJ2-7; TRBD1 might be the D (5 bases). V dropped 4 bases and J dropped 3 bases, with 10 bases sitting between them. Germline values: CDR1 MNHNS, CDR2 SASEGT. This CDR3 contains 13 residues. The CDR3 reads CASSAGKIYEQYF. The CDR3 DNA reads TGTGCCAGCAGTGCAGGGAAAATCTACGAGCAGTACTTC.

The CDR3 here is CAIGRVEGEETQYF. In DNA, the CDR3 is TGTGCCATCGGCCGCGTGGAGGGCGAAGAGACCCAGTACTTC. The V gene is TRBV10-3, the J gene TRBJ2-5; a weak D match, TRBD2 (6 bases). Deletions cut 8 bases from V and 3 bases from J, with 16 bases between. Germline V lookup: CDR1 ENHRY, CDR2 SYGVKD. This CDR3 contains 14 residues.

The CDR3 loop is CASSLAGTAWDEQYF. Here the CDR3 DNA reads TGCGCCAGCAGCTTGGCCGGGACAGCCTGGGACGAGCAGTACTTC. V usage is TRBV5-1 and J usage is TRBJ2-7; 7 nucleotides agree with TRBD1. The CDR3 is 15 residues long. The junction had 8 bases not matched to a gene; V was cut back by 0 bases and J by 5 bases. CDR1 and CDR2 from the germline V gene are SGHRS and YFSETQ.

This sequence joins TRBV2 and TRBJ2-7, with a possible D match to TRBD1 (6 bases). V was shortened by 7 bases and J by 1 base, with 14 bases between the two germline ends. The V gene's germline CDR1 is SNHLY and CDR2 FYNNEI. The CDR3 contains 14 residues. The CDR3, as DNA: TGTGCCAGCATGAGGGACACCGGATCCTACGAGCAGTACTTC. Residues: CASMRDTGSYEQYF.

The sample holds one count of this clone. The chain joins TRBV5-4 to TRBJ2-1; the D gene is possibly TRBD2 (6 bases). This CDR3 region has 15 residues. The V end lost 4 bases, the J end lost 6 bases, and 17 bases lay between the germline ends. The germline gives CDR1 SGHNT, CDR2 YYREEE (reference sequence). In DNA form, the CDR3 reads TGTGCCAGCAGCCCCTCTGGGGGGTTGGGCAATGAGCAGTTCTTC. Protein product: CASSPSGGLGNEQFF.

V gene TRBV19 combines with J gene TRBJ1-5; TRBD1 is a possible D gene (5 bases). Trimming left V 6 bases short and J 5 bases short, with 11 bases between. The CDR3 sequence is 13 residues long. Looked up from germline, CDR1 is LNHDA and CDR2 is SQIVND (reference sequence). Here the CDR3 DNA reads TGTGCCAGTAGGGTCCCGGGGGATCAGCCCCAGCATTTT. It encodes CASRVPGDQPQHF.

The chain has TRBV28 and TRBJ1-2; possibly TRBD1 for D (6 bases). The germline V gene has CDR1 MDHEN and CDR2 SYDVKM. The V and J ends lost 3 bases and 8 bases respectively, with 13 bases between them. The CDR3 has 13 residues. The CDR3 nucleotides are TGTGCCAGCAGTTTCCAGCAGGGGAGGGGCTACACCTTC. This sequence encodes CASSFQQGRGYTF.

V gene TRBV30 combines with J gene TRBJ2-7, with D unclear. The CDR3 extends over 15 amino acids. Trimming stripped 0 bases from V and 3 bases from J, with 15 bases between. Germline V gene data show CDR1 as GTSNPN and CDR2 as SVGIG (reference sequence). DNA for the CDR3: TGTGCCTGGAGTGTAAGAGGTAGCAAGCGCTACGAGCAGTACTTC. Residues: CAWSVRGSKRYEQYF. Supplemented by reference TRBV30 and TRBJ2-7, the full variable domain reads SQTIHQWPATLVQPVGSPLSLECTVEGTSNPNLYWYRQAAGRGLQLLFYSVGIGQISSEVPQNLSASRPQDRQFILSSKKLLLSDSGFYLCAWSVRGSKRYEQYFGPGTRLTVT.

V and J are TRBV5-1 and TRBJ1-4, with 7 bases identical to TRBD1. This CDR3 region has 13 residues. V trimming: 4 bases; J trimming: 7 bases; junction bases outside the gene matches: 4. Germline lookup yields CDR1 SGHRS and CDR2 YFSETQ. CDR3 sequence reads: CASSQGEGEKLFF. CDR3 nucleotides: TGCGCCAGCAGCCAGGGGGAGGGTGAAAAACTGTTTTTT.

The V gene is TRBV7-9, the J gene TRBJ2-3; D gene uncertain. V was shortened by 5 bases and J by 5 bases, with 14 bases between the two germline ends. The germline V gene has CDR1 SEHNR and CDR2 FQNEAQ (reference sequence). The CDR3 sequence is 14 residues long. Here the CDR3 reads CASSPSDGIDTQYF. The CDR3 coding sequence is TGTGCCAGCAGCCCCTCCGATGGCATAGATACGCAGTATTTT. Using reference TRBV7-9 and TRBJ2-3 for the parts outside the CDR3, the full variable domain is DTGVSQNPRHKITKRGQNVTFRCDPISEHNRLYWYRQTLGQGPEFLTYFQNEAQLEKSRLLSDRFSAERPKGSFSTLEIQRTEQGDSAMYLCASSPSDGIDTQYFGPGTRLTVL.

This chain joins TRBV6-5 and TRBJ2-1; TRBD2 is a possible D gene (5 bases). The CDR3 totals 15 residues. CDR1 is MNHEY, CDR2 SVGAGI, per germline. V was clipped by 7 bases and J by 0 bases, with 13 bases between them. The CDR3 nucleotides read TGTGCCAGCACCCGCGGAGGTCCCTCCTACAATGAGCAGTTCTTC. Its protein is CASTRGGPSYNEQFF.

This sequence joins TRBV28 and TRBJ2-5; perhaps TRBD2 as D (6 bases). CDR3 size: 15 residues. Trimming shortened V by 6 bases and J by 7 bases, and 21 bases separated the two germline ends. The germline V gene encodes CDR1 MDHEN and CDR2 SYDVKM. DNA for the CDR3: TGTGCCAGCAGCCTTGAAGTCCGGGGGAGCCGGACCCAGTACTTC. Protein product: CASSLEVRGSRTQYF.

This clone showed up just a few times. The chain couples TRBV6-6 to TRBJ1-5, with D hard to call. The CDR3 is 12 residues long. Germline CDR1 is MNHNY and CDR2 is SVGAGI (reference sequence). The V end lost 6 bases, the J end lost 5 bases, and 8 bases lay between the germline ends. CDR3 sequence (DNA): TGTGCCAGCAGCCCTGTTTATCAGCCCCAGCATTTT. Amino acids: CASSPVYQPQHF.

This clone was seen just once. The chain employs TRBV30 and TRBJ2-2; D remains unclear. Germline V gene lookup returns CDR1 GTSNPN and CDR2 SVGIG (reference sequence). CDR3 length equals 12 residues. Trimming took 1 base from V and 8 from J, leaving 8 bases between them. The chain's CDR3 is CAWSATVGELFF. In nucleotides, the CDR3 is TGTGCCTGGAGTGCGACCGTTGGGGAGCTGTTTTTT.

This clone was observed once. The chain is built from TRBV6-5 and TRBJ1-3; possible D gene TRBD1, 6 bases. This CDR3 is built from 15 residues. Trimming cost V 8 bases and J 4 bases, with 18 bases left between them. Germline V CDR1 and CDR2: MNHEY, SVGAGI. The CDR3 reads CASYLPGEVGNTIYF. The CDR3 DNA reads as TGTGCCAGCTACCTCCCAGGGGAAGTAGGAAACACCATATATTTT.

V usage is TRBV27 and J usage is TRBJ2-2; D is unclear. The CDR3 runs to 16 residues. Germline loops: CDR1 MNHEY, CDR2 SMNVEV (reference sequence). Trimming pared 2 bases from V and 2 bases from J, leaving 12 bases between. The CDR3 is CASSLKSIPNTGELFF. The CDR3 DNA follows: TGTGCCAGCAGTTTAAAGAGCATCCCTAACACCGGGGAGCTGTTTTTT.

The chain carries TRBV21-1 and TRBJ2-7; the table's D call, TRBD2, has no DNA check behind it. TRBV21-1 is designated a pseudogene. This CDR3 is 17 amino acids long. This CDR3 reads CASSNLPVPESSYEQYF. The CDR3 bases are TGTGCCAGCAGCAATTTACCCGTACCCGAGAGCTCCTACGAGCAGTACTTC.

V usage is TRBV6-5 and J usage is TRBJ2-5; 11 bases agree with TRBD1. The closer fit of TRBJ2-7 to the DNA end suggests the J call may be wrong. In germline, CDR1 is MNHEY, CDR2 SVGAGI. The CDR3 extends over 13 amino acids. CDR3 nucleotide sequence: TGTGCCAGCAGAGGACAGGGGGCGACCGAGCAGTACTTC. Translated, it gives CASRGQGATEQYF.

The chain recombines TRBV6-5 with TRBJ2-5; 10 bases line up with TRBD1. Germline V gene data show CDR1 as MNHEY and CDR2 as SVGAGI. CDR3 length equals 12 residues. Germline trimming cut 6 bases from V and 10 bases from J; bases unmatched to any gene: 5. This CDR3 is CASRSDRGDQYF. The CDR3, as DNA: TGTGCCAGCAGATCGGACAGGGGGGACCAGTACTTC.

J is TRBJ2-7 and V is TRBV6-4; the match to TRBD1 covers 9 bases. J lost 0 bases, V lost 2 bases, and 11 bases had no gene match. The CDR3 totals 18 residues. The germline V gene encodes CDR1 MRHNA and CDR2 SNTAGT. The CDR3 loop reads CASSDAGTGYPPSYEQYF. The CDR3 DNA reads TGTGCCAGCAGTGACGCCGGGACAGGGTATCCCCCCTCCTACGAGCAGTACTTC.

The rearrangement uses TRBV21-1 and TRBJ2-5; whether TRBD2, the table's D call, matches the DNA was not checked. TRBV21-1 is marked as a pseudogene. CDR3 length equals 17 residues. The CDR3 nucleotides are TGTGCCAGCAGCAATAAGGAGTGTCCGACTAAAGCGGGGACCCAGTACTTC. This encodes CASSNKECPTKAGTQYF.

The chain carries TRBV6-6 and TRBJ2-4, with 7 bases fitting TRBD1. This CDR3 is built from 14 residues. CDR1 is MNHNY and CDR2 is SVGAGI in the germline V gene (reference sequence). V dropped 6 bases and J dropped 3; count of bases not matched to a gene: 5. For the CDR3, the DNA is TGTGCCAGCAGCAGGGACAGTGACAAAAACATTCAGTACTTC. Its protein is CASSRDSDKNIQYF.